What follows is one T cell receptor beta chain and its context. V was trimmed by 1 base and J by 4 bases, leaving 11 bases between them. CDR3 length: 15 residues. Looked up from germline, CDR1 is LGHDT and CDR2 is YNNKEL (reference sequence). This specimen belongs to a study of blood T cell repertoires in COVID-19. Looking at the study overall: The samples span acute and convalescent COVID-19 from the United States, Italy and Spain.

The protocol was immunoSEQ multiplex PCR, while the TCRdb copy is restricted to in-frame clones and leaves out a portion. Here the sample spans some 250,000 clones, about 90% being singletons. The chain recombines TRBV3-1 (or the pseudogene TRBV3-2) with TRBJ1-3; D is unclear. The receptor was isolated from a woman between 25 and 40 years old with COVID-19, enrolled during active disease. Sequencing used peripheral blood. The CDR3 DNA reads as TGTGCCAGCAGCCAAGGCGGAGGGCCGGGAAACACCATATATTTT. Protein: CASSQGGGPGNTIYF.